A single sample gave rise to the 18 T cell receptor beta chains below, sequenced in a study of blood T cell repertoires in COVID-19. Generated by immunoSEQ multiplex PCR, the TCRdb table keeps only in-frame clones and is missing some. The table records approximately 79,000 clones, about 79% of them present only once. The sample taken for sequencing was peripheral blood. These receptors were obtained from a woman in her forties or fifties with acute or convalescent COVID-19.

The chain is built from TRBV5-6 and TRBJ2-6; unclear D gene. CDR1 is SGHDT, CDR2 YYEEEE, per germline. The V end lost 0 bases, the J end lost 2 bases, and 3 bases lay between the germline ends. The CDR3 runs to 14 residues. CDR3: CASSLAAGANVLTF. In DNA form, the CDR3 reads TGTGCCAGCAGCTTGGCTGCTGGGGCCAACGTCCTGACTTTC.

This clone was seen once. The chain's CDR3 is CASSSDSRFYGYTF. The DNA of the CDR3 is TGTGCCAGCAGTTCCGATAGCAGATTCTATGGCTACACCTTC. This chain joins TRBV6-2 or TRBV6-3 and TRBJ1-2, with no clear D. Germline values: CDR1 MNHEY, CDR2 SVGEGT. V shed 4 bases and J shed 4 bases, with 13 bases lying between them. The CDR3 extends over 14 amino acids.

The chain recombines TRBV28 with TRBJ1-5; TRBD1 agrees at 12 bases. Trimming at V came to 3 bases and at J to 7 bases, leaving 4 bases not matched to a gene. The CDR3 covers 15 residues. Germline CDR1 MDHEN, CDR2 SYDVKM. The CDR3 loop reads CASSFGGQGAQPQHF. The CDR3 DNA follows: TGTGCCAGCAGTTTTGGGGGACAGGGGGCACAGCCCCAGCATTTT.

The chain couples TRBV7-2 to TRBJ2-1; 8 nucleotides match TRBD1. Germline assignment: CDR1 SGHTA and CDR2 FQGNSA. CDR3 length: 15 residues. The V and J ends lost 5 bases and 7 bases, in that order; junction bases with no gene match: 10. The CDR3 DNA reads TGTGCCAGCAGCCCGGGACAGGTTAAGGGAAATGAGCAGTTCTTC. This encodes CASSPGQVKGNEQFF.

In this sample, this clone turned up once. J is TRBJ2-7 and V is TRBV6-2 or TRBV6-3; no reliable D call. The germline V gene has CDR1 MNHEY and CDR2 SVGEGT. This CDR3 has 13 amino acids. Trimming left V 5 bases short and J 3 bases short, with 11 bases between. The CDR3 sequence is CASSSSLFYEQYF. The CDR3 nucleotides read TGTGCCAGCAGTAGTAGTTTATTCTACGAGCAGTACTTC.

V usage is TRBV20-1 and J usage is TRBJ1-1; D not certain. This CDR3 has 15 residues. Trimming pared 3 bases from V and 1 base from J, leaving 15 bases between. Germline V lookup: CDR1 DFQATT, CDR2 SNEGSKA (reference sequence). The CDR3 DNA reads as TGCAGTGCTAGTGGTATCGAGGGCAGGAACACTGAAGCTTTCTTT. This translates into CSASGIEGRNTEAFF.

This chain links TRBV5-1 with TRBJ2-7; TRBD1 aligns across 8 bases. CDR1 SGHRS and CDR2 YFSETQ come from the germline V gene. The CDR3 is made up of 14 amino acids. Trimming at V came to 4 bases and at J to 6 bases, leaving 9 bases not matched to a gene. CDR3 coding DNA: TGCGCCAGCAGCAATTGGAACAGGGGGTCCGAGCAGTACTTC. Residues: CASSNWNRGSEQYF.

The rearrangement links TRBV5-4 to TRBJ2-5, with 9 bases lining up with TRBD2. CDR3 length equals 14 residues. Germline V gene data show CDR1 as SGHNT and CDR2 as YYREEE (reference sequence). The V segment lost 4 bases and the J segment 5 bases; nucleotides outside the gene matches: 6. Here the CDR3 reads CASSRAGGLETQYF. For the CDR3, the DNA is TGTGCCAGCAGCCGGGCGGGGGGGCTTGAGACCCAGTACTTC.

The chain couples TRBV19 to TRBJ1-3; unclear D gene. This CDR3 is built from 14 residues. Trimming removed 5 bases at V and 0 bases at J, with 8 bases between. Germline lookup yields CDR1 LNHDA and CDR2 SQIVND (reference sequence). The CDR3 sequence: CASSPGLSGNTIYF. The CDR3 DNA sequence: TGTGCCAGTAGTCCAGGACTCTCTGGAAACACCATATATTTT.

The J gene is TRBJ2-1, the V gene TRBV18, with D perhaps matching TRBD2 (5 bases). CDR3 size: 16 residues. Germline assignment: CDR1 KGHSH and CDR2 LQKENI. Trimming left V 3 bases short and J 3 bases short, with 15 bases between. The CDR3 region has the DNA TGTGCCAGCTCACCTCGTTTGACTACTAGCTACAATGAGCAGTTCTTC. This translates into CASSPRLTTSYNEQFF.

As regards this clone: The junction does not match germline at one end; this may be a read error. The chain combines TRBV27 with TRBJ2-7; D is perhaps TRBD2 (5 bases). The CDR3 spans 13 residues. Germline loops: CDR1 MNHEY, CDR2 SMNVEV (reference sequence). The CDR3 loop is CATSLTGTYEQYF. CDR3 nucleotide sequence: TGTGCCACCAGTTTGACGGGAACGTACGAGCAGTACTTC.

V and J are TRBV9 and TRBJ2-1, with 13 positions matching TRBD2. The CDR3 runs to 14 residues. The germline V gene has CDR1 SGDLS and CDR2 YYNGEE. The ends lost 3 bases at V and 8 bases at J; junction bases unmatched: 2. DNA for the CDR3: TGTGCCAGCAGCGGGACTAGCGGGAGATATGAGCAGTTCTTC. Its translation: CASSGTSGRYEQFF.

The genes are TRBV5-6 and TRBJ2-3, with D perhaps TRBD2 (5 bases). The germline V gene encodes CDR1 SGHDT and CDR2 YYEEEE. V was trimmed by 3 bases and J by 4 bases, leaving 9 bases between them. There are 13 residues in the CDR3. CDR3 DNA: TGTGCCAGCAGCTCCCGGGGTCCAGATACGCAGTATTTT. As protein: CASSSRGPDTQYF.

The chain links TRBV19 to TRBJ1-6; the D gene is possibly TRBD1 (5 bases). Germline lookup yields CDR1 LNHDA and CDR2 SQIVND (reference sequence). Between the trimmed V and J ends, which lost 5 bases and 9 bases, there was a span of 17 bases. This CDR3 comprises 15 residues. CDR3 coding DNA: TGTGCCAGTAGTCCCCTGACAGCCCCTAGTTCACCCCTCCACTTT. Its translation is CASSPLTAPSSPLHF. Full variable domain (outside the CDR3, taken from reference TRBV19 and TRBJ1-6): DGGITQSPKYLFRKEGQNVTLSCEQNLNHDAMYWYRQDPGQGLRLIYYSQIVNDFQKGDIAEGYSVSREKKESFPLTVTSAQKNPTAFYLCASSPLTAPSSPLHFGNGTRLTVT.

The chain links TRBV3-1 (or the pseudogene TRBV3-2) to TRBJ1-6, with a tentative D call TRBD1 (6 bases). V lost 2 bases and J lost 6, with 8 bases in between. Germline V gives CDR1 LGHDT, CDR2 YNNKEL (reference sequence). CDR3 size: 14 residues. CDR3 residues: CASSQRTANSPLHF. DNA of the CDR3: TGTGCCAGCAGCCAAAGGACAGCTAATTCACCCCTCCACTTT.

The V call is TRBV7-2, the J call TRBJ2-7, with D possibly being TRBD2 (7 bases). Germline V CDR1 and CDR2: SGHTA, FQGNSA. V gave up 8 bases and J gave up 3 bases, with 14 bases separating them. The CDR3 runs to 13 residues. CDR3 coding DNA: TGTGCCAGCGGAGGGGGACTACGCTACGAGCAGTACTTC. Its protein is CASGGGLRYEQYF.

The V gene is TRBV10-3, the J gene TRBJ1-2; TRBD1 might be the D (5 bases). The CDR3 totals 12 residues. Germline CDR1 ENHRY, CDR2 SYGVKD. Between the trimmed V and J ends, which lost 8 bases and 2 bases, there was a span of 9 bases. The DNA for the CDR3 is TGTGCCATCGCACAGGAGAACTATGGCTACACCTTC. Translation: CAIAQENYGYTF.

CDR3 in DNA: TGCAGCGTCGTTGGACAGGGAGGTCAGCCCCAGCATTTT. It encodes CSVVGQGGQPQHF. The genes are TRBV29-1 and TRBJ1-5, with TRBD1 matching over 8 bases. The CDR3 is made up of 13 amino acids. Unmatched junction bases numbered 7, after V lost 6 bases and J lost 6 bases. Germline values: CDR1 SQVTM, CDR2 ANQGSEA.